This TCR beta chain was recovered during a study of T cells after yellow fever vaccination. Study at large: Fractions containing few cells were prepared with SMART-Seq v4 Ultra Low Input. Study-wide findings and caveats: Though weaker, the secondary response peaked faster, on day 5 versus 15. Most primary-vaccination clones reappeared after the booster (about 97% CD4, around 88% CD8).

Production of TCR cDNA was by 5'RACE template switching, which also added a universal primer site and UMIs. One entry per CDR3 protein, called by TCRdb with MiXCR from the 5' RACE reads. The data hold 200,000 to 250,000 distinct CDR3 sequences, with approximately 3.2% observed a single time. In this sample, this clonotype turned up many times. Its antigen is as yet unknown. Trimming took 1 base from V and 7 from J; bases not matched to a gene: 12. The CDR3 contains 17 residues. Germline V gives CDR1 SGHTA, CDR2 FQGNSA. The rearrangement links TRBV7-2 to TRBJ2-1; TRBD1 matches 8 bases. The sequenced sample was CD4+ T cells sorted from PBMCs, obtained 10 days after the yellow fever booster vaccination. This TCR derives from a man aged 18-30 years who received the YFV17D yellow fever vaccine. CDR3 protein: CASSLGFGLDRGNEQFF. The CDR3 bases are TGTGCCAGCAGCTTAGGCTTCGGTCTTGACAGGGGTAATGAGCAGTTCTTC.